A selection of T cell receptor beta chains follows, all from one sample in a study of human T cells and chemical hapten exposure. One entry per CDR3 protein results from TCRdb running MiXCR on the RACE reads. The sample consists of 110,000 to 150,000 distinct CDR3 sequences, 10% to 15% of them appearing once. The sample was whole blood, taken in connection with sensitization to the hapten diphenylcyclopropenone (DPC). The receptors were gathered from a woman between 50 and 59 years old with alopecia areata. Some clones in this sample may be carry-over from other donors' samples. Each CDR3 is given with its conserved first and last residue. The D gene is left open where the match is weak. Where a row states a size, it is once, few, many or the class of an expanded clone; other rows omit it.

d_call | j_call | v_call | cdr3_length | clone_size | cdr3_aa | cdr3_nt
- | TRBJ1-5 | TRBV2 | 15 | few | CASSKDSHSNQPQHF | TGTGCCAGCAGTAAGGACAGTCATAGCAATCAGCCCCAGCATTTT
- | TRBJ2-2 | TRBV29-1 | 15 | - | CSVGMRGWRTGELFF | TGCAGCGTTGGGATGAGGGGGTGGAGGACCGGGGAGCTGTTTTTT
- | TRBJ2-5 | TRBV20-1 | 15 | - | CSTFPILARQETQYF | TGCAGTACGTTCCCTATTCTAGCGAGACAAGAGACCCAGTACTTC
TRBD1 | TRBJ2-1 | TRBV3-1 | 19 | many | CASSHTGGRGFSSYNEQFF | TGTGCCAGCAGCCATACAGGGGGCCGGGGCTTTAGCTCCTACAATGAGCAGTTCTTC
- | TRBJ1-1 | TRBV29-1 | 11 | - | CSVKLAREAFF | TGCAGCGTTAAACTCGCCAGGGAAGCTTTCTTT
- | TRBJ2-1 | TRBV11-2 | 12 | many | CASSLEGNEQFF | TGTGCCAGCAGCTTAGAGGGGAATGAGCAGTTCTTC
- | TRBJ2-7 | TRBV10-1 | 13 | - | CASSGGQQYEQYF | TGCGCCAGCAGTGGTGGACAGCAATACGAGCAGTACTTC
- | TRBJ1-6 | TRBV18 | 15 | few | CASSPSIGGNSPLHF | TGTGCCAGCTCACCATCTATCGGCGGCAATTCACCCCTCCACTTT
- | TRBJ2-6 | TRBV25-1 | 14 | few | CASSAHSGANVLTF | TGTGCCAGCAGTGCCCACTCTGGGGCCAACGTCCTGACTTTC
- | TRBJ2-2 | TRBV7-2 | 12 | many | CASSPGTGELFF | TGTGCCAGCAGCCCCGGGACCGGGGAGCTGTTTTTT
TRBD1 | TRBJ1-5 | TRBV18 | 16 | - | CASSPLGQGATQPQHF | TGTGCCAGCTCACCTCTCGGACAGGGGGCCACTCAGCCCCAGCATTTT
TRBD2 | TRBJ2-2 | TRBV20-1 | 16 | - | CSARKLGLAGSGELFF | TGCAGTGCTAGGAAGCTGGGACTAGCGGGTTCCGGGGAGCTGTTTTTT
- | TRBJ2-2 | TRBV12-3/TRBV12-4 | 13 | few | CATLPGWAGELFF | TGTGCCACCCTACCAGGCTGGGCCGGGGAGCTGTTTTTT
- | TRBJ1-2 | TRBV25-1 | 15 | few | CASSESGRPLYGYTF | TGTGCCAGCAGTGAGAGCGGGAGACCTCTGTATGGCTACACCTTC
TRBD2 | TRBJ2-1 | TRBV24-1 | 16 | few | CATSDLGGLANNEQFF | TGTGCCACCAGTGATCTGGGGGGACTAGCCAACAATGAGCAGTTCTTC
TRBD2 | TRBJ2-1 | TRBV12-3/TRBV12-4 | 14 | - | CASRTSESYNEQFF | TGTGCCAGCAGGACTAGCGAATCCTACAATGAGCAGTTCTTC
TRBD2 | TRBJ2-1 | TRBV10-2 | 15 | many | CASSEASGSRDEQFF | TGCGCCAGCAGTGAGGCTAGCGGGAGCAGGGATGAGCAGTTCTTC